This entry is about one T cell receptor beta chain. Its antigen is still unknown. Base qualities are missing; no much larger clone stands one base away. Taken from the germline V gene (reference sequence), the CDR1 and CDR2 loops are SEHNR and FQNEAQ. Reading from cysteine to phenylalanine, the CDR3 counts 15 amino acids. Only CDR3 DNA is held: 45 bases, read in frame from base 1. V is reduced by 4 bases and J by 2 bases, leaving a spacing of 12 bases between them. The sample is drawn from a study of Ad26.COV2.S vaccination and SARS-CoV-2 variants (dated by TCRdb to the early 2020s). With regard to the full study: The specificity and breadth of SARS-CoV-2-reactive T cell receptors after Ad26.COV2.S vaccination were assessed by TCRbeta repertoire sequencing. A total of roughly 32 samples were included in the TCR-sequenced set, comprising around 19 Ad26.COV2.S vaccine recipients, 5 placebo recipients and 8 SARS-CoV-2 convalescent individuals.

Broad study findings and their caveats: The authors noted that the TCR breadth and depth analyses may have underestimated total T cell responses. Higher spike-specific TCR breadth was observed in Ad26.COV2.S recipients than in placebo recipients (P = 0.0014). After vaccination, substantial breadth of spike-specific CD8+ and CD4+ T cell responses was reported. Vaccine and placebo recipients had similar non-spike TCR breadth, a finding consistent with the vaccine containing only spike.

TCRbeta CDR3 regions were sequenced with the immunoSEQ Assay. After extraction, genomic DNA underwent amplification by bias-controlled multiplex PCR, followed by high-throughput sequencing. The source study handled its data this way. To quantify the absolute abundance of every unique TCRbeta CDR3 region, sequences were collapsed and filtered. T cell fraction was estimated by normalization of TCRbeta template counts to usable DNA, with usable DNA being measured through amplification of reference genes present in all nucleated cells. Repertoire TCRs were annotated as SARS-CoV-2-specific when V gene, CDR3 amino acid sequence and J gene were exactly matched to a known reactive TCR set. The reference SARS-CoV-2 TCR set was obtained from MIRA and was filtered for enrichment in COVID-19-positive ImmuneCODE repertoires, whereby public or cross-reactive TCRs were removed. Using the MIRA antigens, annotated TCRs were further analysed by specific ORF or by position within an ORF. Depth was the summed frequency of annotated unique rearrangements, while breadth was defined as annotated unique rearrangements over total unique productive rearrangements. Group comparisons of TCR breadth used two-sided Wilcoxon rank-sum tests. In its TCRdb copy, this immuneACCESS table keeps in-frame sequences only and misses some clones. Where compared with another copy, unresolved V genes explain less than half of these, and the others have no known cause. The D gene and trimming were derived from the DNA, and the V and J assignments and clone size from that table. The sample table holds more than 85,000 clones, of which around 81% were seen once. The ten largest clones take up around 15% of the sample.

The sample's time point label, decoded: individuals recovered from natural SARS-CoV-2 infection. The chain is encoded by TRBV7-9 joined to TRBJ2-1; the D gene is unclear. The sample in question was peripheral blood, obtained after recovery from COVID-19. This TCR was sampled from a human donor who had recovered from COVID-19. The CDR3 has the sequence CASSSPPTAYNEQFF. The bases read TGTGCCAGCAGCTCTCCGCCTACAGCCTACAATGAGCAGTTCTTC.